The 18 T cell receptor beta chains presented below share a single source sample, sequenced in a study of identical twins. TCRdb redid the calling of the 5' RACE reads with MiXCR, one entry per CDR3 protein. The data contain about 490,000 distinct CDR3 sequences, 15% of them singletons. These same data were also listed under a study on yellow fever vaccine responses in identical twins.

Specimen: CD4+ T cells sorted from blood. The source is a woman under 30 in good health.

This clonotype was picked up a small number of times. The rearrangement uses TRBV19 and TRBJ1-2, with 9 positions matching TRBD1. The CDR3 totals 12 residues. The J segment lost 3 bases and the V segment lost 11 bases, leaving 4 bases of the junction unmatched. Looked up from germline, CDR1 is LNHDA and CDR2 is SQIVND (reference sequence). CDR3 sequence: CAGQGPDYGYTF. DNA for the CDR3: TGTGCCGGACAGGGGCCTGACTATGGCTACACCTTC.

The chain employs TRBV4-2 and TRBJ2-1; 10 nucleotides line up with TRBD2. Germline V gene sequence: CDR1 LGHNA, CDR2 YNFKEQ. V lost 1 base to trimming and J lost 6 bases; unmatched junction nucleotides: 15. The CDR3 has 19 residues. CDR3: CASSQASLSSGGGGNEQFF. CDR3 sequence (DNA): TGTGCCAGCAGCCAAGCATCCCTTTCTAGCGGGGGAGGTGGCAATGAGCAGTTCTTC.

This clonotype was observed a handful of times. The gene calls are TRBV27 and TRBJ2-2; TRBD1 matches 8 bases. Germline CDR1 and CDR2: MNHEY and SMNVEV (reference sequence). The CDR3 sequence is 14 residues long. The V gene end was trimmed by 5 bases and the J gene end by 6 bases; junction bases not matched to a gene: 5. The CDR3 loop is CASSPLQGAGELFF. The CDR3, as DNA: TGTGCCAGCAGTCCCCTACAGGGGGCCGGGGAGCTGTTTTTT.

The chain has TRBV10-3 and TRBJ2-1; no clear D. Trimming pared 4 bases from V and 4 bases from J, leaving 14 bases between. The germline V gene encodes CDR1 ENHRY and CDR2 SYGVKD. The CDR3 sequence is 15 residues long. CDR3 DNA sequence: TGTGCCATCAGTGGTACCGGAAGACCATACAATGAGCAGTTCTTC. Residues: CAISGTGRPYNEQFF.

The chain recombines TRBV10-3 with TRBJ2-3; D may be TRBD2 (5 bases). Trimming cost V 3 bases and J 1 base, with 11 bases left between them. Germline values: CDR1 ENHRY, CDR2 SYGVKD. There are 15 residues in the CDR3. The CDR3 bases are TGTGCCATCAGTGATGGAAGCGGCCGCACAGATACGCAGTATTTT. Encoded protein: CAISDGSGRTDTQYF.

The chain has TRBV6-1 and TRBJ2-7; 10 nucleotides line up with TRBD2. V was pared by 0 bases and J by 4 bases, with 6 bases of the junction left unmatched. This CDR3 contains 16 residues. Germline V gene sequence: CDR1 MNHNS, CDR2 SASEGT. CDR3 protein: CASSEALSGRVYEQYF. CDR3 DNA: TGTGCCAGCAGTGAAGCGCTAAGCGGGAGGGTGTACGAGCAGTACTTC.

This clonotype was observed many times. The chain employs TRBV6-1 and TRBJ1-4; the D gene is possibly TRBD1 (6 bases). CDR1 and CDR2 from the germline V gene are MNHNS and SASEGT. The V end lost 4 bases, the J end lost 3 bases, and 9 bases lay between the germline ends. The CDR3 runs to 14 residues. The DNA of the CDR3 is TGTGCCAGCAGTGTGGGGGCACCTAATGAAAAACTGTTTTTT. It is translated as CASSVGAPNEKLFF.

This clonotype was observed a few times. The chain has TRBV11-2 and TRBJ1-2; weak D call: TRBD1 (5 bases). Deletions cut 8 bases from V and 4 bases from J, with 8 bases between. Germline V gives CDR1 SGHAT, CDR2 FQNNGV. The CDR3 is 11 residues long. CDR3 residues: CASGAVYGYTF. Written as DNA, the CDR3 is TGTGCCAGCGGGGCAGTCTATGGCTACACCTTC.

This clonotype was detected a few times. The V call is TRBV7-2, the J call TRBJ2-7; TRBD2 agrees at 8 bases. CDR3 length: 16 amino acids. Germline V gives CDR1 SGHTA, CDR2 FQGNSA. J lost 7 bases, V lost 4 bases, and 15 bases had no gene match. The CDR3 nucleotides are TGTGCCAGCAGCTCGACAGGCGTTAGCGGGACTATGGAGCAGTACTTC. Its protein is CASSSTGVSGTMEQYF.

This clonotype has ten or more counts. The chain carries TRBV5-1 and TRBJ1-1, with a possible D match to TRBD1 (6 bases). The V gene lost 1 base and the J gene lost 4 bases, with 11 bases spanning the gap. Germline lookup yields CDR1 SGHRS and CDR2 YFSETQ. The CDR3 has 14 amino acids. The CDR3 sequence: CASSLQGKGTEAFF. Here the CDR3 DNA reads TGCGCCAGCAGCTTGCAGGGGAAGGGCACTGAAGCTTTCTTT.

This clonotype has more than one count but fewer than ten. The J gene is TRBJ2-7, the V gene TRBV20-1; 9 nucleotides agree with TRBD1. J was trimmed by 7 bases and V by 3 bases; bases with no gene match: 10. The germline V gene has CDR1 DFQATT and CDR2 SNEGSKA (reference sequence). The CDR3 extends over 14 amino acids. The CDR3 DNA sequence: TGCAGTGCTAGCTGGGACAGGGACGAGGGGGAGCAGTACTTC. It encodes CSASWDRDEGEQYF.

This clonotype has a count of ten or more. This chain joins TRBV15 and TRBJ2-1; D might be TRBD2 (6 bases). The CDR3 length is 12 residues. Germline values: CDR1 LNHNV, CDR2 YYDKDF (reference sequence). The V end lost 4 bases, the J end lost 10 bases, and 11 bases lay between the germline ends. CDR3 residues: CATSIGSGEQFF. The CDR3 coding sequence is TGTGCCACCAGCATTGGGAGCGGGGAGCAGTTCTTC.

J is TRBJ2-7 and V is TRBV5-1; 14 bases agree with TRBD2. Germline values: CDR1 SGHRS, CDR2 YFSETQ. This CDR3 contains 18 residues. The V gene end was trimmed by 0 bases and the J gene end by 2 bases; junction bases not matched to a gene: 7. The DNA of the CDR3 is TGCGCCAGCAGCTTGGCGGGGACTAGCGGGAGACTTGCCTACGAGCAGTACTTC. The encoded protein is CASSLAGTSGRLAYEQYF.

This clonotype showed up just a few times. The chain carries TRBV25-1 and TRBJ2-1; 8 bases map to TRBD2. Germline-derived CDR1 and CDR2 are MGHDK and SYGVNS. J was trimmed by 8 bases and V by 0 bases; bases with no gene match: 6. The length of the CDR3 is 15 residues. The CDR3 DNA sequence: TGTGCCAGCAGTGAATACAAAGCGGGGGTCCATGAGCAGTTCTTC. Its translation is CASSEYKAGVHEQFF.

V and J are TRBV6-6 and TRBJ2-3; D is uncertain. From germline, CDR1 is MNHNY and CDR2 SVGAGI (reference sequence). Trimming took off 5 bases at V and 4 bases at J, with 10 bases between the two ends. The CDR3 totals 13 residues. The CDR3: CASSNPRADTQYF. The DNA of the CDR3 is TGTGCCAGCAGTAACCCTCGGGCAGATACGCAGTATTTT.

This clonotype was seen a few times. J is TRBJ2-5 and V is TRBV5-1; tentative D call: TRBD2 (6 bases). Between the trimmed V and J ends, which lost 4 bases and 4 bases, there was a span of 17 bases. The V gene's germline CDR1 is SGHRS and CDR2 YFSETQ. This CDR3 contains 15 residues. The CDR3 protein is CASSQNSGVRETQYF. As DNA, the CDR3 is TGCGCCAGCAGCCAAAATTCGGGGGTACGAGAGACCCAGTACTTC.

J is TRBJ2-1 and V is TRBV20-1, with TRBD2 identical over 10 bases. Germline assignment: CDR1 DFQATT and CDR2 SNEGSKA (reference sequence). The CDR3 covers 15 residues. Trimming at V came to 5 bases and at J to 7 bases, leaving 11 bases not matched to a gene. The CDR3 region is CSALAGSGGGNEQFF. As DNA, the CDR3 is TGCAGTGCTCTTGCTGGCAGCGGGGGGGGAAATGAGCAGTTCTTC.

The chain carries TRBV6-9 and TRBJ1-1, with 9 bases that match TRBD1. The J segment lost 0 bases and the V segment lost 0 bases, leaving 8 bases of the junction unmatched. Germline V gene sequence: CDR1 MNHGY, CDR2 SVAAGI. CDR3 length equals 18 residues. CDR3 amino acids: CASSYSRQGEDLNTEAFF. The CDR3 DNA reads TGTGCCAGCAGTTATTCAAGACAGGGGGAGGACCTGAACACTGAAGCTTTCTTT.